Sequencing of this TCR beta chain was carried out in a study of blood T cell repertoires in COVID-19. Whole-study context: PBMCs, B-cell-depleted T cells, or T cells were the source of the cDNA or gDNA that made up the material.

In the authors' methods: Nucleated cell counts were estimated from reference gene primer amplification. Here immunoSEQ multiplex PCR was the method, and the copy in TCRdb shows in-frame clones only, minus some. V and J calls and clone size come straight from that table; D and trimming were deduced from the DNA. Of under 300,000 clones in the sample, about 85% were seen once. This receptor was taken from a woman aged 50 to 60 who had recovered from COVID-19. Sequenced: PBMCs or T cells enriched from blood (not recorded which).

CDR3 bases: TGTGCCAGCAGAAGGGGCCCTAACGAGCAGTACTTC. This encodes CASRRGPNEQYF. The chain employs TRBV28 and TRBJ2-7, with D maybe TRBD1 (5 bases). Trimming cost V 6 bases and J 5 bases, with 11 bases left between them. The germline CDR1 and CDR2 sequences are MDHEN and SYDVKM. This CDR3 has 12 amino acids.